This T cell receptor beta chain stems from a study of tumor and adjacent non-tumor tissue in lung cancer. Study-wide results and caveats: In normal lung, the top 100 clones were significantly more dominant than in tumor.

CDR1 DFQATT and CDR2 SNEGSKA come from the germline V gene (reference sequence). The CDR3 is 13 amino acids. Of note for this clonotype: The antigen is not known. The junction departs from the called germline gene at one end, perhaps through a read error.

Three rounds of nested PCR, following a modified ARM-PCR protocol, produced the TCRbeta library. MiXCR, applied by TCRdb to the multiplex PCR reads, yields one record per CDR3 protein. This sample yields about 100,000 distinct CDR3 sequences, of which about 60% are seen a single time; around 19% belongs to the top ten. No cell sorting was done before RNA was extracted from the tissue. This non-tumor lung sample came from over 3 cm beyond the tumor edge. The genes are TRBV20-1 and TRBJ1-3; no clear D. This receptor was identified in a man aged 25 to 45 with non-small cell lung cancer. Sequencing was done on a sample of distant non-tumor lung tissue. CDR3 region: CGAEQQSGNTIYF. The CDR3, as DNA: TGCGGTGCAGAGCAACAGTCTGGAAACACCATATATTTT.